This T cell receptor beta chain was sequenced during a study of blood T cell repertoires in COVID-19. Across the whole study: Nucleic acid was either cDNA or gDNA, and it came from T cells, B-cell-depleted T cells, or PBMCs.

Original data processing: How many nucleated cells were present was estimated from reference gene primer amplification. The method was immunoSEQ multiplex PCR; TCRdb's version includes in-frame clones alone and lacks a portion of them. Clone size and V and J calls were adopted from that table, with D and trimming inferred from the DNA. The sample consists of fewer than 200,000 clones, about 79% of them appearing once. V shed 0 bases and J 1 base; nucleotides not matched to a gene: 8. Germline CDR1 is SGHTA and CDR2 is FQGTGA. The CDR3 is made up of 20 amino acids. This clonotype was obtained from a woman aged 70-85 years with acute or convalescent COVID-19. The rearrangement joins TRBV7-3 to TRBJ2-3; TRBD2 aligns across 15 bases. Sequencing was done on a sample of peripheral blood. The CDR3 nucleotides read TGTGCCAGCAGCTTAACGCCGGGACTAGCGGGAGGTGGGGGCACAGATACGCAGTATTTT. This codes for CASSLTPGLAGGGGTDTQYF.